This TCR beta chain was documented in a study of blood T cells in healthy people across ages. Findings of the study overall: Researchers judged that diversity estimates from one million T cells fell short of true values. The study found more naive CD4+ cells and higher diversity in long-lived than aged donors.

Through a sample-barcoded 5' primer and a J-beta primer mix, a second PCR was run for about 6 to 11 cycles. TCRdb analysed the 5' RACE reads with MiXCR anew, one entry per CDR3 protein. The sample yields approximately 1.5 million distinct CDR3 sequences, around 36% seen once. Remarks on this clonotype: Its antigen is as yet unknown.

This CDR3 comprises 15 residues. The germline V and J ends were trimmed by 4 bases and 4 bases, with 16 bases remaining between them. The sample was blood. The receptor's source is a woman aged 25 to 39 in good health. The genes are TRBV12-3 or TRBV12-4 and TRBJ1-2; D gene uncertain. The CDR3 DNA is TGTGCCAGCAGTTCGCGGTCCACCGGGAGCTATGGCTACACCTTC. Translating it yields CASSSRSTGSYGYTF.